This TCR beta chain was recovered during a study of persistence of HIV-infected CD4 T cells (dated by TCRdb to between 2020 and 2021). Background on the whole study: The study isolated CMV- and HIV-1 Gag-responding CD4+ T cells from ART-treated individuals to examine antigen-driven clonal expansion of HIV-1-infected cells. Participants had been on suppressive ART for a median of 8 years. Peripheral blood samples of up to roughly 180 mL were taken at multiple time points, with the exception of a couple of participants who underwent leukapheresis at a single time point. The clonality of all cells in each sorted population was assessed by TCRbeta sequencing, whereas the clonality of infected cells was assessed by proviral sequencing. Cross-participant TCR cluster analysis included under ten participants for CMV and over five participants for Gag. Here is what the overall study found, with its caveats: Only a small number of individuals took part in the study, and only a limited range of antigens was tested. Bulk TCR analyses could not be restricted to the rare CMV-responding cells that actually carried HIV-1 proviruses. Within the same sorted populations, TCR oligoclonality correlated with proviral oligoclonality. Antigen-responding cells were enriched for expanded CDR3beta sequences that were degenerate, which suggests that CD4+ responses to CMV and Gag underwent convergent selection. TCRbeta richness in CMV- and Gag-responding cells was significantly lower than in anti-CD3/anti-CD28-responding cells; CMV-responding cells had higher oligoclonality than CD3/CD28-stimulated and Gag-responding cells.

The immunoSEQ hsTCRB assay version 4, run in survey mode, was used to sequence TCRbeta repertoires from genomic DNA. Genomic DNA was diluted to roughly 9.5 ng/uL, using up to roughly 1 ug per sample for TCRbeta sequencing. The paper's processing steps were these. Analysis of the TCRbeta data was done in ImmunoSeq Analyzer 3.0, and diversity was computed on productive nucleotide rearrangements. Using the Immunarch R package, lower-bound TCR diversity was estimated with the improved Chao index and clonality was estimated with the Gini coefficient. When different nucleotide rearrangements encoded the same CDR3beta amino acid sequence, each rearrangement was treated as a distinct clonotype. Differential abundance analysis found TCRbeta sequences that were significantly enriched in antigen-responding cells compared with anti-CD3/anti-CD28-activated cells. TCRs were clustered by predicted peptide-MHC specificity with GLIPH2, both within individual participants and across merged participant data sets. TCRdb carries this immuneACCESS record with in-frame sequences only. Its versions omit some clonotypes, under half of them owing to an unresolved V gene in the studies checked, with the rest unexplained. D and trimming come from the DNA, and the V and J calls and clone size come from that table. Across this sample there are approximately 26,000 clones, with 78% seen only once. Of the sample, 0.65% to 0.85% falls within the top ten clones.

Trimming accounts for 1 base at V and 1 base at J, while the number of junction bases matched to no gene is 10. The CDR1 and CDR2 encoded by the germline V gene are SGHTA and FQGTGA. Spanning cysteine to phenylalanine, the CDR3 consists of 18 amino acids. Just the 54-base CDR3 DNA is kept, in frame starting at base 1. The treatment or condition label for this specimen denotes: suppressive antiretroviral therapy. Lysates of CMV-infected fibroblasts were used at approximately 10 ug/mL for cell stimulation. Memory CD4+ T cells that did not respond, being CD40L-negative, CD69-negative and CD45RO-high, were sorted as memory populations depleted of antigen-responding cells. Participants were HIV-1-infected adults who started suppressive ART during chronic infection. Plasma HIV-1 RNA had been undetectable (below 50 copies/mL) in participants for at least 4 years. To be included, a participant needed positive CMV serology and a CD4+ T cell count above 400 cells/uL. Before stimulation, PBMCs were isolated using density centrifugation and then depleted of CD8+ T cells. Stimulation of CD8-depleted PBMCs was carried out for more than 15 hours with anti-CD28/CD49d costimulation, CD40-blocking antibody and enfuvirtide, to prevent new infections. Cell sorting was done on a Beckman Coulter MoFlo Legacy or XDP sorter, and dead cells were excluded with propidium iodide. Genomic DNA was extracted with the QIAamp DNA Mini Kit for samples above one million cells, otherwise with the Quick-DNA Microprep Kit.

On this clone itself: This clone's antigen is unknown. No per-base quality is available; no much larger clone lies one base away.

Sequenced here: CD4+ T cells sorted from PBMCs after approximately 19-hour stimulation, sampled from a patient who received antiretroviral therapy. The cell subset or site tag for this specimen amounts to: CD40L-CD69- CD45RO-high memory CD4 T cells not responding to CMV lysate. The clonotype originates from an adult woman with HIV who was CMV-seropositive. The V gene is TRBV7-3 and the J gene is TRBJ2-3; 8 central bases correspond to TRBD2. CDR3 region: CASSLMSRGGRRTDTQYF. Read as DNA, the sequence is TGTGCCAGCAGCTTAATGTCCCGGGGGGGCCGACGCACAGATACGCAGTATTTT.